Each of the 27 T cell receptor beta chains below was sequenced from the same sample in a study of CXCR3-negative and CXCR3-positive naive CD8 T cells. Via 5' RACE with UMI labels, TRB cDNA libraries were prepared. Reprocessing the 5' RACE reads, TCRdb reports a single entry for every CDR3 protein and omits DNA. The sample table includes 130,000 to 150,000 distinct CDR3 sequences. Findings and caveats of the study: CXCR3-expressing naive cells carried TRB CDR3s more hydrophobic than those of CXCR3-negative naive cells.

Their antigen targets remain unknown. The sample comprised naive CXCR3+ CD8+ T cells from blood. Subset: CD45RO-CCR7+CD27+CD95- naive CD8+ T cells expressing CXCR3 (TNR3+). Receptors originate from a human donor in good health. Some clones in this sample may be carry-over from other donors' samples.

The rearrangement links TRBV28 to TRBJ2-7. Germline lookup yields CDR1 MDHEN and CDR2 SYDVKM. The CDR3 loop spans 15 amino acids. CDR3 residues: CASSSFYTGSYEQYF.

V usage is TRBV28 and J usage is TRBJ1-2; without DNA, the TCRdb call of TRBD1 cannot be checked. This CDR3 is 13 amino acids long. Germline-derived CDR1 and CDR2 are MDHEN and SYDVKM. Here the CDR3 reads CASTLGQFYGYTF.

CDR3: CASRRGYSGELFF. The gene calls are TRBV28 and TRBJ2-2; with no DNA, the TCRdb D assignment of TRBD1 cannot be verified. Germline CDR1 reads MDHEN; CDR2 reads SYDVKM. CDR3 length: 13 residues.

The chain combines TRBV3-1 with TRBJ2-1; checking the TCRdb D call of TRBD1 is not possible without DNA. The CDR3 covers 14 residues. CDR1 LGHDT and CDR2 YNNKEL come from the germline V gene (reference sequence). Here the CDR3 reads CASSQGSGVPEQFF.

Here the CDR3 reads CSVEDPGFLNTEAFF. The genes are TRBV29-1 and TRBJ1-1. This CDR3 is 15 amino acids long. The germline V gene has CDR1 SQVTM and CDR2 ANQGSEA. The complete variable domain, with remaining parts taken from reference TRBV29-1 and TRBJ1-1, reads SAVISQKPSRDICQRGTSLTIQCQVDSQVTMMFWYRQQPGQSLTLIATANQGSEATYESGFVIDKFPISRPNLTFSTLTVSNMSPEDSSIYLCSVEDPGFLNTEAFFGQGTRLTVV.

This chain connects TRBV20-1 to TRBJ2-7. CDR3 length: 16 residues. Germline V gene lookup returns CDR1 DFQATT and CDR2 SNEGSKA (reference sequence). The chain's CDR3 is CSARDPWQAWGLEQYF.

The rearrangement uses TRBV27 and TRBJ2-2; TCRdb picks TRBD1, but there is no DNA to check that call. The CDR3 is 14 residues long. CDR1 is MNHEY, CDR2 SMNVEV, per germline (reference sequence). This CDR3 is CASSSPLGVGELFF.

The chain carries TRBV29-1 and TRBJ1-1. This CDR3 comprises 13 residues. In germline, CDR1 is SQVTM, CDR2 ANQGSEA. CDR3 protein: CSVERGENTEALF.

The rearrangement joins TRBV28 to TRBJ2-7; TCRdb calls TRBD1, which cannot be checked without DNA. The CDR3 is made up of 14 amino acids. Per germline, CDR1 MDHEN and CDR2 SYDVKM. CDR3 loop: CASSWDRGRGEQYF.

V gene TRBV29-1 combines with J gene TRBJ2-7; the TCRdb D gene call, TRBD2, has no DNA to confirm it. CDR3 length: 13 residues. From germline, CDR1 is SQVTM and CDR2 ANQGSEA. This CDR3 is CSVQEGLSYEQYF.

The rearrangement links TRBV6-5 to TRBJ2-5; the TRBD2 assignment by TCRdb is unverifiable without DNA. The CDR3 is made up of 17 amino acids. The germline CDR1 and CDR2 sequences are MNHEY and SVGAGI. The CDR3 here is CASSPVAGSVPEETQYF.

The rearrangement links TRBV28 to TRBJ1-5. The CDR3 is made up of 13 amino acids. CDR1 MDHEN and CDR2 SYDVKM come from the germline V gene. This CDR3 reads CASSFDSNQPQHF.

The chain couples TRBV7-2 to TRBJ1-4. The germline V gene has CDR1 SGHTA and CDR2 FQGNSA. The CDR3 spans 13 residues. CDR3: CASSFVTNEKLFF.

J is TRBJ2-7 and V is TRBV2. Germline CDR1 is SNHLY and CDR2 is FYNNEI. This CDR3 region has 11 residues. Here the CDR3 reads CASSETYEQYF.

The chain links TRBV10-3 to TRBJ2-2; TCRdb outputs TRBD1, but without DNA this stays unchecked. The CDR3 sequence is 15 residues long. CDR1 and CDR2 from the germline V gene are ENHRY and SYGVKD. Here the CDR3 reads CAISETGADTGELFF.

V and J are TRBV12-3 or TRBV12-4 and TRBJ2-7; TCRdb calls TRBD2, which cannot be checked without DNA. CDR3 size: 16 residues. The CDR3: CASSLTTSFPPYEQYF.

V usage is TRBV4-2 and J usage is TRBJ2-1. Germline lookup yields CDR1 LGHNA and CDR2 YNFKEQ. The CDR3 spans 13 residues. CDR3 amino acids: CASSQENSNEQFF.

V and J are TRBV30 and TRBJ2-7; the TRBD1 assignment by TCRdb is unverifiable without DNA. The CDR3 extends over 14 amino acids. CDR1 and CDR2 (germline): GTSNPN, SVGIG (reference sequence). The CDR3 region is CAWKLGDLRYEQYF.

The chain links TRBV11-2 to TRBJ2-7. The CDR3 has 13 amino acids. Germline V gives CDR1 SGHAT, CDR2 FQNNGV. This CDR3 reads CASRPESSYEQYF.

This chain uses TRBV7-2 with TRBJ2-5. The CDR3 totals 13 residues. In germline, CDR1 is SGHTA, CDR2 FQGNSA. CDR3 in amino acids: CASSPLGWETQYF. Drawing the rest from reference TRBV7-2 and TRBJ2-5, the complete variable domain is GAGVSQSPSNKVTEKGKDVELRCDPISGHTALYWYRQSLGQGLEFLIYFQGNSAPDKSGLPSDRFSAERTGGSVSTLTIQRTQQEDSAVYLCASSPLGWETQYFGPGTRLLVL.

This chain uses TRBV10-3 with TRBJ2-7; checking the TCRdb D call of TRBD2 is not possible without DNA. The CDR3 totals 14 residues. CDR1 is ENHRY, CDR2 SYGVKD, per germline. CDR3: CAISDFGGRYEQYF.

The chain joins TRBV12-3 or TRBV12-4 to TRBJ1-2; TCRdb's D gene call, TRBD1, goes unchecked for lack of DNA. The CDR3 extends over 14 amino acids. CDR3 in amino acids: CASSRGAGADGYTF.

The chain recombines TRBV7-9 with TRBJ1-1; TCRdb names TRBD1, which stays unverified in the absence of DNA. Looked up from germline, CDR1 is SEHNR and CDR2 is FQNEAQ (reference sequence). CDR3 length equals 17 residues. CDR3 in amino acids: CASSAPGAGGMNTEAFF.

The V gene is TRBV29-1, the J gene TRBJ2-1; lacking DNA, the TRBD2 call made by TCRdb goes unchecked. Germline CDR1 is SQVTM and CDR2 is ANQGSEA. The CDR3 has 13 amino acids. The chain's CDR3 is CSVEGTDYNEQFF.

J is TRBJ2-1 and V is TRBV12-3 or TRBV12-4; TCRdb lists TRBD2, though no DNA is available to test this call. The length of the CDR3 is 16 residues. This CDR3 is CASSLPGLESYNEQFF.

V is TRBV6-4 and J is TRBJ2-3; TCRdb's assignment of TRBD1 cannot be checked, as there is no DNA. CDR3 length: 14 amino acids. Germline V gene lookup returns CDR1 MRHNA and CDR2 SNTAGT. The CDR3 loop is CASSDSGGADTQYF.

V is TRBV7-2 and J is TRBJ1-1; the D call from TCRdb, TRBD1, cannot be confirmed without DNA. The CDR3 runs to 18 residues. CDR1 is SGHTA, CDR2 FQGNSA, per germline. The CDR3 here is CASSLALTLDRGITEAFF.